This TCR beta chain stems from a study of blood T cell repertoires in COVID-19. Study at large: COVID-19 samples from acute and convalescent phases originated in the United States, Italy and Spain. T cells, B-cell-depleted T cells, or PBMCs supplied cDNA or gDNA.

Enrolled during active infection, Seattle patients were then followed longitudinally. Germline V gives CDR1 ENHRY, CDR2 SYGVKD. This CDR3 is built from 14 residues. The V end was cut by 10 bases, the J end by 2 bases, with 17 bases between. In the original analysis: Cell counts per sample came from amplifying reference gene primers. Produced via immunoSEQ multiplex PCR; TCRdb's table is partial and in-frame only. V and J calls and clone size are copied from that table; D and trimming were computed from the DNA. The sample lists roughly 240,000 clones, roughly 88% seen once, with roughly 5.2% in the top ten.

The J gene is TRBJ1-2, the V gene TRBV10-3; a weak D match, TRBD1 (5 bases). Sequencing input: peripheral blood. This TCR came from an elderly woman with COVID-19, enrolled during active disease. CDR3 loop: CATTTSWGNYGYTF. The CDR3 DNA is TGTGCCACCACGACTAGTTGGGGGAACTATGGCTACACCTTC.